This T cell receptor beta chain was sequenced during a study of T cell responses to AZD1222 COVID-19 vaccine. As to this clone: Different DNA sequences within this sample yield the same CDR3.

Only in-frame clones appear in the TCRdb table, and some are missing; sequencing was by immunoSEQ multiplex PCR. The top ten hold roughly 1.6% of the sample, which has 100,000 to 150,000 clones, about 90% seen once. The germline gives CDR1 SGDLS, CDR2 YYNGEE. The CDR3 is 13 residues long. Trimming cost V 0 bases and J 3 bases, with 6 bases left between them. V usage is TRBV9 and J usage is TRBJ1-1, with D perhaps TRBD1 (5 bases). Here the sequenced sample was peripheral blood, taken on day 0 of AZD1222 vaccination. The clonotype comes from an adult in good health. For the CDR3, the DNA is TGTGCCAGCAGCGTAGGAGGGGACACTGAAGCTTTCTTT. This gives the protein CASSVGGDTEAFF.